Below are 13 T cell receptor beta chains sequenced from a single sample in a study of T-cell memory formation after mild COVID-19. MiXCR, run by TCRdb on the 5' RACE reads, gives a single entry per CDR3 protein. Among 550,000 to 700,000 distinct CDR3 sequences listed, 15% to 20% were seen once. Sample: PBMCs or a T cell subset sorted from them (not recorded which). Every receptor here comes from an adult woman who had mild COVID-19 (a few samples of this study predate the infection). Cell type and time point are not known.

This clonotype was detected only a few times. The chain is built from TRBV30 and TRBJ2-4; D is unresolved. The CDR3 is made up of 14 amino acids. Germline V gene lookup returns CDR1 GTSNPN and CDR2 SVGIG (reference sequence). The germline V and J ends were trimmed by 0 bases and 2 bases, with 8 bases remaining between them. CDR3 coding DNA: TGTGCCTGGAGTGTACGAAGGTCCAAAAACATTCAGTACTTC. Residues: CAWSVRRSKNIQYF.

This clonotype was recorded only once. The chain has TRBV5-1 and TRBJ2-7; 9 bases are a match to TRBD2. CDR1 is SGHRS, CDR2 YFSETQ, per germline. J lost 2 bases, V lost 4 bases, and 7 bases had no gene match. This CDR3 region has 15 residues. In DNA form, the CDR3 reads TGCGCCAGCAGCCCAGGGACTAGCAGGACCTACGAGCAGTACTTC. This encodes CASSPGTSRTYEQYF.

The chain uses TRBV21-1 and TRBJ2-7; the table assigns TRBD1, which was not confirmed against the DNA. TRBV21-1 is deemed a pseudogene. CDR3 size: 13 residues. CDR3 residues: CASSQGAYYEQYF. The CDR3 DNA sequence: TGTGCCAGCAGCCAGGGGGCCTACTACGAGCAGTACTTC.

This clonotype was counted only a few times. This chain uses TRBV7-2 with TRBJ2-7; 9 bases are a match to TRBD2. This CDR3 is built from 15 residues. From germline, CDR1 is SGHTA and CDR2 FQGNSA. Trimming took 4 bases from V and 3 from J; bases not matched to a gene: 7. The CDR3 region is CASSWRLAESYEQYF. DNA of the CDR3: TGTGCCAGCAGCTGGCGACTAGCGGAGAGCTACGAGCAGTACTTC.

This clonotype occurred a few times. CDR3 sequence (DNA): TGCGCCAGCACCAAGCAGGGGGCGAACACCGGGGAGCTGTTTTTT. This translates into CASTKQGANTGELFF. The chain uses TRBV5-1 and TRBJ2-2; TRBD1 matches at 7 bases. Germline V lookup: CDR1 SGHRS, CDR2 YFSETQ. This CDR3 is built from 15 residues. With V trimmed by 6 bases and J by 0 bases, 5 bases remained unmatched.

This clonotype showed up just a few times. J is TRBJ2-2 and V is TRBV7-9; 10 bases line up with TRBD2. Germline V gene sequence: CDR1 SEHNR, CDR2 FQNEAQ (reference sequence). The CDR3 totals 15 residues. V lost 6 bases and J lost 3; bases outside the gene matches: 4. CDR3 residues: CASRPSGRDTGELFF. Written as DNA, the CDR3 is TGTGCCAGCAGACCCAGCGGGAGGGACACCGGGGAGCTGTTTTTT.

This clonotype has only a few counts. This sequence joins TRBV7-3 and TRBJ2-5, with D hard to call. Looked up from germline, CDR1 is SGHTA and CDR2 is FQGTGA. The CDR3 spans 15 residues. V lost 1 base and J 5 bases, leaving 14 bases between the germline ends. Here the CDR3 reads CASSLKGQSAETQYF. The CDR3 DNA reads TGTGCCAGCAGCTTAAAGGGTCAGTCGGCGGAGACCCAGTACTTC.

This clonotype was detected a few times. This chain uses TRBV7-6 with TRBJ2-5; 11 bases align to TRBD2. The J segment lost 6 bases and the V segment lost 4 bases, leaving 7 bases of the junction unmatched. The CDR3 contains 15 residues. Germline lookup yields CDR1 SGHVS and CDR2 FNYEAQ. CDR3 sequence (DNA): TGTGCCAGCAGCTACCAGCTAGCGGGGGGACAGACCCAGTACTTC. It specifies CASSYQLAGGQTQYF.

The chain is built from TRBV18 and TRBJ1-2; TRBD1 matches at 7 bases. Germline values: CDR1 KGHSH, CDR2 LQKENI. The CDR3 has 14 residues. The trim removed 1 base at V and 8 bases at J, leaving 7 bases unmatched. CDR3 protein: CASSPQGGQQGYTF. CDR3 DNA sequence: TGTGCCAGCTCACCACAAGGGGGACAGCAGGGCTACACCTTC.

The chain carries TRBV19 and TRBJ1-1; D possibly corresponds to TRBD1 (5 bases). The CDR3 length is 15 residues. Trimming took 1 base from V and 3 from J, leaving 12 bases between them. The germline CDR1 and CDR2 sequences are LNHDA and SQIVND (reference sequence). This CDR3 reads CASSIGGMKDTEAFF. DNA of the CDR3: TGTGCCAGTAGTATAGGGGGCATGAAGGACACTGAAGCTTTCTTT.

This clonotype has just a few counts. This chain links TRBV24-1 with TRBJ2-3, with 15 nucleotides matching TRBD2. The CDR3 is made up of 19 amino acids. CDR1 is KGHDR, CDR2 SFDVKD, per germline. J was trimmed by 1 base and V by 3 bases; bases with no gene match: 7. In DNA form, the CDR3 reads TGTGCCACCAGTGATCTCGGGACTAGCGGGGGGCCGGGCACAGATACGCAGTATTTT. As protein: CATSDLGTSGGPGTDTQYF.

This clonotype was picked up one time. The chain recombines TRBV6-2 or TRBV6-3 with TRBJ2-5; 7 bases map to TRBD2. Germline-derived CDR1 and CDR2 are MNHEY and SVGEGT. With 5 bases clipped from V and 4 bases from J, the junction kept 16 bases outside the gene matches. The CDR3 consists of 17 residues. CDR3 region: CASSPSVSGAIGETQYF. CDR3 DNA sequence: TGTGCCAGCAGTCCCTCGGTGAGCGGGGCCATTGGAGAGACCCAGTACTTC.

This clonotype was counted a few times. The V and J genes are TRBV3-1 and TRBJ2-3, with TRBD2 matching 9 bases. Germline assignment: CDR1 LGHDT and CDR2 YNNKEL (reference sequence). The V segment lost 2 bases and the J segment 2 bases; nucleotides outside the gene matches: 8. CDR3 length: 17 amino acids. This chain's CDR3 is CASSQPSSGRHTDTQYF. CDR3 bases: TGTGCCAGCAGCCAACCCTCAAGCGGGAGGCACACAGATACGCAGTATTTT.